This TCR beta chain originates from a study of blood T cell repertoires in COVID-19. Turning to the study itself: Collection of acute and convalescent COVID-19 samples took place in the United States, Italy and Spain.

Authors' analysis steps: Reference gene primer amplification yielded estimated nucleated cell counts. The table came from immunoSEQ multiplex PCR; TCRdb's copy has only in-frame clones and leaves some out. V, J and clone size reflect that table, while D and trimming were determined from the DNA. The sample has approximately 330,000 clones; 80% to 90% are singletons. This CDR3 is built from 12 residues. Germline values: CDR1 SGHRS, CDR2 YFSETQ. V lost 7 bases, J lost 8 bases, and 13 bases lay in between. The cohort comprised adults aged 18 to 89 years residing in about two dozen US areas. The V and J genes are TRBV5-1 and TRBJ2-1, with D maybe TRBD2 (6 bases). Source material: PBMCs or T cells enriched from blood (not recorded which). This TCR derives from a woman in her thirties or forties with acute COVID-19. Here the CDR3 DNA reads TGCGCCAGCTGGGGGGACGGCTATGAGCAGTTCTTC. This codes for CASWGDGYEQFF.